The 5 T cell receptor beta chains reported below all come from one sample, sequenced in a study of cytomegalovirus exposure and HLA in healthy donors. 60 Vbeta and 13 Jbeta primers were used in PCR. Repertoires were generated with immunoSEQ multiplex PCR, while TCRdb's copy carries only in-frame clones and drops some. This sample's table reports 130,000 or so clones. Sequenced input: PBMCs. The source is a woman between 40 and 50 years old in good health and CMV-seropositive.

The chain links TRBV5-1 to TRBJ2-1; 10 nucleotides agree with TRBD2. CDR3 size: 16 residues. V gave up 4 bases and J gave up 4 bases; unmatched junction bases: 8. Germline V gene lookup returns CDR1 SGHRS and CDR2 YFSETQ. This chain's CDR3 is CASSPASGSGYNEQFF. The CDR3 DNA follows: TGCGCCAGCAGCCCAGCTAGCGGGAGTGGGTACAATGAGCAGTTCTTC.

The chain links TRBV28 to TRBJ1-1; 7 bases align to TRBD1. Germline CDR1 reads MDHEN; CDR2 reads SYDVKM. This CDR3 contains 14 residues. V lost 5 bases, J lost 9 bases, and 12 bases stayed unmatched. Here the CDR3 reads CASSPTGTEFKAFF. The CDR3 bases are TGTGCCAGCAGTCCCACCGGGACAGAATTTAAAGCTTTCTTT. Full variable domain (remainder filled in from reference TRBV28 and TRBJ1-1): DVKVTQSSRYLVKRTGEKVFLECVQDMDHENMFWYRQDPGLGLRLIYFSYDVKMKEKGDIPEGYSVSREKKERFSLILESASTNQTSMYLCASSPTGTEFKAFFGQGTRLTVV.

The CDR3 reads CAWASVTRTSRQYF. In DNA, the CDR3 is TGTGCCTGGGCCAGTGTCACCCGGACTAGCCGGCAGTACTTC. The V call is TRBV30, the J call TRBJ2-7, with TRBD2 matching over 8 bases. The CDR3 totals 14 residues. The germline gives CDR1 GTSNPN, CDR2 SVGIG (reference sequence). Trimming took 5 bases from V and 9 from J; bases not matched to a gene: 15.

The chain employs TRBV30 and TRBJ2-5; D call uncertain. The J call may be wrong; the DNA end is better matched by TRBJ2-7. CDR3 size: 11 residues. CDR1 is GTSNPN, CDR2 SVGIG, per germline (reference sequence). The CDR3 DNA reads as TGTGCCTGGAGTGCTGTCTACGAGCAGTACTTC. Amino acid sequence: CAWSAVYEQYF.

V gene TRBV5-6 combines with J gene TRBJ2-7; D possibly corresponds to TRBD1 (5 bases). Between the trimmed V and J ends, which lost 4 bases and 3 bases, there was a span of 11 bases. Per the germline V gene, CDR1 is SGHDT and CDR2 is YYEEEE. This CDR3 has 13 residues. The chain's CDR3 is CASSPDTDYEQYF. CDR3 coding DNA: TGTGCCAGCAGCCCGGACACGGACTACGAGCAGTACTTC.